Listed below are T cell receptor beta chains from one sample, sequenced in a study of shared clonotypes between healthy human individuals. This table comes from immunoSEQ multiplex PCR, and its TCRdb copy is limited to in-frame clones, with some not included. The sample contains 2,500,000 or so clones, roughly 93% of which appear only once. Sequenced material: naive CD4+ T cells from PBMCs. The receptors were gathered from a man between 18 and 29 years old in good health. Some clones in this sample may be carry-over from other donors' samples. The CDR3 runs from the conserved cysteine through the conserved F or W. Fields, in order: CDR3 DNA, CDR3 protein, V gene, clone size, J gene, D gene. A D gene is named only where the DNA matches it firmly. A row's size may be missing; if present it is once, few, many or a size class.

TGTGCCAGCAGCTCACAAGGACAGGCCACGGAAAAACTGTTTTTT	CASSSQGQATEKLFF	TRBV5-4	.	TRBJ1-4	TRBD1
TGTGCCAGCAGCCCAGGACAACTAACGGGTGTAAGGGCCAAAAACATTCAGTACTTC	CASSPGQLTGVRAKNIQYF	TRBV7-9	.	TRBJ2-4	.
TGCAGCGCGAGGGGGCTAAATGGGGGAGAGCAGTACTTC	CSARGLNGGEQYF	TRBV29-1	.	TRBJ2-7	TRBD1
TGTGCCAGCAGTATAATGGACAGGGGAAGGAACCAGCCCCAGCATTTT	CASSIMDRGRNQPQHF	TRBV28	once	TRBJ1-5	TRBD1
TGTGCCAGCAGCCGGGACAGCTCTAGGGTTTTCTTT	CASSRDSSRVFF	TRBV7-3	.	TRBJ1-1	TRBD1
TGTGCCTGGAGCGTAAACAGGGGCGGAAACACCATATATTTT	CAWSVNRGGNTIYF	TRBV30	.	TRBJ1-3	TRBD1
TGTGCCAGCAGCCGACAGGGCGAAGAGACCCAGTACTTC	CASSRQGEETQYF	TRBV2	.	TRBJ2-5	TRBD1
TGCGCCAGCAGTCGAGAGGGCCCCTACAATGAGCAGTTCTTC	CASSREGPYNEQFF	TRBV5-1	.	TRBJ2-1	.
TGCGCCAGCAGCTTAATCCCCGGGACAAACGGGGAGACCCAGTACTTC	CASSLIPGTNGETQYF	TRBV5-1	.	TRBJ2-5	.
TGTGCCAGCACCCCGGGACACACCTACGAGCAGTACTTC	CASTPGHTYEQYF	TRBV28	.	TRBJ2-7	.
TGTGCCAGCAGGGCCCTGGGGACAGGTAAATCCTACGAGCAGTACTTC	CASRALGTGKSYEQYF	TRBV28	.	TRBJ2-7	TRBD1
TGTGCCAGCAGTCGACCGGGACAGGGTCTGTACGAGCAGTACTTC	CASSRPGQGLYEQYF	TRBV6-5	.	TRBJ2-7	TRBD1
TGCAGCGTTGAGGCTAGCGGGATTCCGAGGTTCTTC	CSVEASGIPRFF	TRBV29-1	.	TRBJ2-1	TRBD2
TGTGCCAGTAGTATATCCTCGGACAGGGGGGCTAACTATGGCTACACCTTC	CASSISSDRGANYGYTF	TRBV19	.	TRBJ1-2	TRBD1
TGTGCCAGCAGCGGGGGGTCCTCAACTAATGAAAAACTGTTTTTT	CASSGGSSTNEKLFF	TRBV9	.	TRBJ1-4	.
TGTGCCAGGGCCGGGGACCTGTATAATGAGCAGTACTTC	CARAGDLYNEQYF	TRBV27	.	TRBJ2-7	.
TGTGCCAGCAGTCCTCCGGGGCCAGGGAGAACCGGGGAGCTGTTTTTT	CASSPPGPGRTGELFF	TRBV28	.	TRBJ2-2	.
TGTGCCATCAGTGAGGGGGTAGGCGGAGCCTACGAGCAGTACTTC	CAISEGVGGAYEQYF	TRBV10-3	.	TRBJ2-7	.
TGTGCCAGCAGTTACAGCCAACAACGGCAGCCCCAGCATTTT	CASSYSQQRQPQHF	TRBV6-5	.	TRBJ1-5	.
TGTGCCAGCAGCACCACCCCTAGCACAGATACGCAGTATTTT	CASSTTPSTDTQYF	TRBV9	.	TRBJ2-3	.
TGCGCCAGCAGCTTGAAGGGGGAGTACTCCTACGAGCAGTACTTC	CASSLKGEYSYEQYF	TRBV5-1	.	TRBJ2-7	.
TGTGCCAGCAGTTTGCCTGGGGGCTTGGGGCAGACCCAGTACTTC	CASSLPGGLGQTQYF	TRBV28	once	TRBJ2-5	.
TGTGCCAGCACCATTAGCGGCACCGGGGAGCTGTTTTTT	CASTISGTGELFF	TRBV7-9	.	TRBJ2-2	.
TGTGCCAGCAGTTTTTTGCGGATAAACACTGAAGCTTTCTTT	CASSFLRINTEAFF	TRBV28	.	TRBJ1-1	.
TGTGCCAGCAGCAAGGGGGTATACGATGAGCAGTTCTTC	CASSKGVYDEQFF	TRBV7-3	.	TRBJ2-1	.
TGTGCCATCAGTGAAGACAGGTCCACCGGGGAGCTGTTTTTT	CAISEDRSTGELFF	TRBV10-3	.	TRBJ2-2	.
TGTGCCAGTAACCCTTCGACATGGACAGGAAAACTGTTTTTT	CASNPSTWTGKLFF	TRBV19	.	TRBJ1-4	TRBD1
TGTGCCAGCAGCAAATGTTTGGGAAGTTCGGGACTGAACAGGAGCGTATCTAGCACAGATACGCAGTATTTT	CASSKCLGSSGLNRSVSSTDTQYF	TRBV21-1	.	TRBJ2-3	.
TGTGCCAGCAGTGTGGGGGGGGCACCATACAATGAGCAGTTCTTC	CASSVGGAPYNEQFF	TRBV6-4	.	TRBJ2-1	.
TGTGCCTGGAGTGGTGAGGCGGGGCAGCCCCAGCATTTT	CAWSGEAGQPQHF	TRBV30	.	TRBJ1-5	.
TGTGCCAGCATTTTAAGCGTGTACGAGCAGTACTTC	CASILSVYEQYF	TRBV6-4	.	TRBJ2-7	.
TGTGCCAGCAGCCGGCGTACAGGGGACGGTCGCGAGCAGTACTTC	CASSRRTGDGREQYF	TRBV7-2	.	TRBJ2-7	TRBD1
TGTGCCAGCAGTGTGACTAGCGGGAGGCTCTACAATGAGCAGTTCTTC	CASSVTSGRLYNEQFF	TRBV6-4	.	TRBJ2-1	TRBD2
TGTGCCAGCAGTTTGTTATCGGCGACTGGGGCCAACGTCCTGACTTTC	CASSLLSATGANVLTF	TRBV27	once	TRBJ2-6	.
TGCGCCAGCAGCTTAGGAGGGTCTAGCGGGGAGCTGTTTTTT	CASSLGGSSGELFF	TRBV5-1	.	TRBJ2-2	.
TGTGCCAGCAGCCTTAGCGGGTCCTACACAGATACGCAGTATTTT	CASSLSGSYTDTQYF	TRBV7-3	.	TRBJ2-3	TRBD2